The entry below gives a single T cell receptor beta chain sequence along with its context. Its binding antigen is unknown. No per-base quality is available; no much larger clone lies one base away. This sample is drawn from a study of identical twins (dated by TCRdb to the mid-2010s). For the study in its entirety: To test whether fetal clonotypes persist, the study used deep sequencing on TCR alpha and beta repertoires from monozygotic twins, unrelated adults of various ages, and cord blood. To rule out contamination, replicate twin experiments were performed at different times with different library preparation protocols. The research as a whole found: Conclusions relied on cross-sectional statistical analysis, since the same donors could not be followed over many years. Fewer insertions were carried by abundant cord blood beta clonotypes, a similar but weaker trend appeared in young adult naive repertoires, and no such trend appeared in memory repertoires. Invariant T cells such as MAIT and iNKT could partly confound zero-insertion analyses, though diverse VJ usage argued against this for most clonotypes. Compared with coincidental sharing between unrelated individuals, out-of-frame TCR alpha sequences shared between twins showed an excess of sequences with low generation probability. In monozygotic twins, recombination models systematically underestimated out-of-frame TCR alpha sharing, but the models matched the sharing seen between unrelated individuals. In beta out-of-frame sequences, excess twin sharing was weaker, because having fewer shared sequences lowered the signal-to-noise ratio.

Spanning cysteine to phenylalanine, the CDR3 consists of 14 amino acids. The DNA shown is the 42-base CDR3, in frame from base 1. The germline V gene (reference sequence) gives CDR1 as DFQATT and CDR2 as SNEGSKA. Germline trimming: 6 bases from V, 1 base from J; junction bases outside gene matches: 8. Every donor in the study was a healthy Caucasian. The twin cohort consisted of three pairs of female monozygotic twins, all aged roughly 18 to 30 years. CD4+ and CD8+ T cell populations were isolated with positive isolation kits from Invitrogen. The method behind the library was 5' RACE. Sequencing used an Illumina HiSeq 2000. Template switching introduced a universal primer binding site; the final cDNA contained a unique molecular identifier, enabling accurate counting of TCR cDNA molecules. Specific primers in the conserved constant-segment region were used to synthesize first-strand cDNA for the TCR alpha and beta chains. Each cDNA library was double barcoded, with a SMART-Mk sample barcode plus Illumina barcodes, to control for contamination. TruSeq adapter sequences and Illumina sample barcodes were added in two successive PCR steps. TCR alpha and beta cDNA libraries were sequenced on the Illumina HiSeq platform with custom primers. The paper's data handling went like this. MiGEC processed the raw reads to extract unique molecular identifiers, while MiXCR was used to determine the CDR3 positions. Recombination models were inferred per individual with the repgenHMM and IGoR tools using an EM algorithm. Shared clonotypes were analyzed with the tcR package in R, and sharing was normalized by the product of cloneset sizes. Out-of-frame nonproductive sequences were analyzed to study raw recombination free of thymic and clonal selection effects. TCRdb reran the public reads through fastp at Q25 and MiXCR, keeping productive beta chains. One record per CDR3 amino acid sequence lists the most common genes and DNA. The V and J calls were determined by TCRdb, not by the authors. This sample is represented by some 230,000 distinct CDR3 sequences; 6% to 7% of them were singletons. About 14% of the sample is taken by the ten largest.

This same sample was also part of a study on T cells expressing NK-cell markers. As that second study puts it: In sorted CD3+CD56+NKG2C+, CD3+CD56+NKG2C- and CD3+CD56-NKG2C+ T-cell subsets from 7 to 9 donors, TCR beta-chain repertoires were profiled. Of the eight sequenced donors, seven were found to be HCMV-seropositive and one was found to be HCMV-seronegative. In several experiments an anti-gammadeltaTCR antibody was added to restrict sorting to alphabetaTCR-expressing T cells. In a handful of donors, the dominant CD3+CD56+NKG2C+ clonotypes were found to rank among the top 10 CD8+ clonotypes and to make up roughly 1.0-7.0% of CD8+ T cells. Those dominant clonotypes were again the most abundant among CD3+CD56-NKG2C+ cells in a handful of donors, at about 28.3-60.1%. It remained unclear whether the expanded NKG2C-expressing T cell clones were specific for HCMV antigens. The study sequenced eight donors, all healthy volunteers chosen at random: three men and five women. HCMV serostatus was determined by detecting HCMV-specific IgG in serum with a commercial ELISA kit. Reads were demultiplexed and grouped by UMI with MIGEC, and clonotypes were assembled and quantified with MiTCR. Only TCR cDNA sequences supported by at least two reads were kept to exclude erroneous sequences. The tcR package was used for downstream repertoire analysis, and clonotypes were matched across fractions by CDR3 nucleotide sequence plus V segment. VDJmatch was used to annotate antigen specificity against VDJdb, with one amino acid substitution in CDR3 allowed.

The clonotype was recovered from a woman between 18 and 29 years old in good health. Input material: CD8+ T cells sorted from blood. The chain is assembled from TRBV20-1 and TRBJ2-7, with 8 middle bases fitting TRBD2. The sequence in DNA is TGCAGTGCGTACCCGGGACTAGAATCCTACGAGCAGTACTTC. It translates as CSAYPGLESYEQYF.